Listed below are T cell receptor beta chains from one sample, sequenced in a study of Tregs in tolerant kidney transplant recipients. Repertoires were generated with immunoSEQ multiplex PCR, while TCRdb's copy carries only in-frame clones and drops some. The table records tens of thousands of clones, 91% of them present only once. Sample: CD8+ T cells from blood (PBMCs), taken 24 months after the transplant. The receptors come from a human patient who received a combined kidney and bone marrow transplant. Some T cells may arise from the graft donor. Both conserved end residues are part of each CDR3. D genes are given only for firm matches. Where a row states a size, it is once, few, many or the class of an expanded clone; other rows omit it.

cdr3_nt cdr3_aa clone_size j_call cdr3_length v_call d_call
TGTGCCAGCAGCCGACAATTTAAGGTCTATGGCTACACCTTC CASSRQFKVYGYTF - TRBJ1-2 14 TRBV21-1 -
TGCGCCAGCAGCTTGGCCGACAGGGGGTCGGACACTGAAGCTTTCTTT CASSLADRGSDTEAFF once TRBJ1-1 16 TRBV5-1 TRBD1
TGTGCCAGCAGCTTTCAGGGGAGTCCGATCTACAATGAGCAGTTCTTC CASSFQGSPIYNEQFF - TRBJ2-1 16 TRBV5-6 -
TGTGCCAGCAGCTTTTACGCAGGGTCTATGAACACTGAAGCTTTCTTT CASSFYAGSMNTEAFF - TRBJ1-1 16 TRBV7-9 -
TGTGCCAGCAGTAGGACAGGGTCCTCCTACGAGCAGTACTTC CASSRTGSSYEQYF - TRBJ2-7 14 TRBV4-2 TRBD1
TGTGCCAGCAGCTTGATCGGGGGGCGAAATCAGCCCCAGCATTTT CASSLIGGRNQPQHF - TRBJ1-5 15 TRBV5-5 -
TGTGCCAGCACCTGGGGGGCCGGGGAGCTGTTTTTT CASTWGAGELFF - TRBJ2-2 12 TRBV5-6 -
TGTGCCAGCAGCTCCACTGACCCCGGGACAGACTCTGGGGCCAACGTCCTGACTTTC CASSSTDPGTDSGANVLTF - TRBJ2-6 19 TRBV7-9 TRBD1
TGTGCCAGCAGCCCAGGACAGGGAACGTATGGCTACACCTTC CASSPGQGTYGYTF - TRBJ1-2 14 TRBV7-6 TRBD1
TGTGCCAGCAGTTGGAGCGGGGGGGCCTACAATGAGCAGTTCTTC CASSWSGGAYNEQFF - TRBJ2-1 15 TRBV27 TRBD2
TGTGCCAGCAGCAACCGACCCGGGACAGACAAGAAGAATAGCAATCAGCCCCAGCATTTT CASSNRPGTDKKNSNQPQHF - TRBJ1-5 20 TRBV11-3 TRBD1
TGTGCCAGCAGCTTAGCCCCCCAGGAGGGATTGAACACTGAAGCTTTCTTT CASSLAPQEGLNTEAFF - TRBJ1-1 17 TRBV13 -
TGTGCCAGTAGTCTCAGACTAGCGGGCCCTAATGAGCAGTTCTTC CASSLRLAGPNEQFF - TRBJ2-1 15 TRBV19 TRBD2
TGTGCCAGCAGCTTGTTCGAGGAGGTGGACACCGGGGAGCTGTTTTTT CASSLFEEVDTGELFF - TRBJ2-2 16 TRBV13 -
TGTGCCAGCAGCCCCGCGAGCGGGGGGGGGACAGATACGCAGTATTTT CASSPASGGGTDTQYF few TRBJ2-3 16 TRBV9 TRBD2
TGCGCCAGCAGCCAAGACTTTGGCCACTACGAGCAGTACTTC CASSQDFGHYEQYF - TRBJ2-7 14 TRBV4-3 -
TGTGCCAGCAGCTTAGAAACAGGGCGGACCGGGGAGCTGTTTTTT CASSLETGRTGELFF once TRBJ2-2 15 TRBV13 -
TGTGCCAGCAGCGTAGATGGGGGCGCTGAAGCTTTCTTT CASSVDGGAEAFF - TRBJ1-1 13 TRBV9 -
TGCGCCAGCAGCCAAGGGGAGGGTGAGGCGAACACTGAAGCTTTCTTT CASSQGEGEANTEAFF - TRBJ1-1 16 TRBV4-3 -
TGTGCCAGCAGTTTAGGGACATCCCCTGGAAACACCATATATTTT CASSLGTSPGNTIYF few TRBJ1-3 15 TRBV27 -
TGTGCCAGTAGTATCGCCCAGGGGGTCGGCATCTACGAGCAGTACTTC CASSIAQGVGIYEQYF - TRBJ2-7 16 TRBV19 TRBD1
TGTGCCAGCAGCCCACGATTTAGCGGGGGCTCCTACAATGAGCAGTTCTTC CASSPRFSGGSYNEQFF - TRBJ2-1 17 TRBV9 TRBD2
TGCAGCGTTGTTCCCTCTCTCGGGAACACCATATATTTT CSVVPSLGNTIYF - TRBJ1-3 13 TRBV29-1 -
TGTGCCAGCAGTGTGGGACACAACAATGAGCAGTTCTTC CASSVGHNNEQFF - TRBJ2-1 13 TRBV27 -
TGCGCCAGCAGCCAAGGGCTAGCCGAGTGGAAGGGCACAGATACGCAGTATTTT CASSQGLAEWKGTDTQYF once TRBJ2-3 18 TRBV4-3 -
TGCGCCAGCAGCTCATCGGAGAGCTACGAGCAGTACTTC CASSSSESYEQYF - TRBJ2-7 13 TRBV5-1 -
TGTGCCAGCAGCTTGGGTCTTGGGGCATCTGGAAACACCATATATTTT CASSLGLGASGNTIYF - TRBJ1-3 16 TRBV5-6 -
TGTGCCAGCAGCTTGGCAGGGTTCTACGAGCAGTACTTC CASSLAGFYEQYF - TRBJ2-7 13 TRBV7-6 -
TGTGCCAGCAGTCTTTTGGACAGCGATGGGGGCTCCTACGAGCAGTACTTC CASSLLDSDGGSYEQYF - TRBJ2-7 17 TRBV27 -
TGTGCCAGCGGTCAGGGGTTAAACACCATATATTTT CASGQGLNTIYF - TRBJ1-3 12 TRBV27 -
TGTGCCAGCAGCTTGGTTAGCCCCGGCTACAATGAGCAGTTCTTC CASSLVSPGYNEQFF - TRBJ2-1 15 TRBV5-4 -
TGTGCCAGCAGCGTCCAGGGGGCCGCCTACGAGCAGTACTTC CASSVQGAAYEQYF - TRBJ2-7 14 TRBV7-9 TRBD1
TGTGCCAGCAGCTTGGTGGGAGGGTTTTACGAGCAGTACTTC CASSLVGGFYEQYF - TRBJ2-7 14 TRBV11-2 TRBD2
TGTGCCAGCAGCAAAGAATCCGGACTAGCGCCCTACGAGCAGTACTTC CASSKESGLAPYEQYF - TRBJ2-7 16 TRBV21-1 -
TGTGCCAGCAGTAACCGGGACAGGGTGTACAATGAGCAGTTCTTC CASSNRDRVYNEQFF once TRBJ2-1 15 TRBV27 TRBD1
TGTGCCAGCGGACAGTTTTACAATGAGCAGTTCTTC CASGQFYNEQFF few TRBJ2-1 12 TRBV2 -
TGTGCCAGCAGTAGGAGGGGTGATAATTCCCCCCTCCACTTT CASSRRGDNSPLHF - TRBJ1-6 14 TRBV27 -
TGTGCCAGCAGCTTAACCAACAGTGATAACTATGGCTACACCTTC CASSLTNSDNYGYTF once TRBJ1-2 15 TRBV7-3 -
TGTGCCAGCAGTTCGGACAGGGGGCTATCACCCCTCCACTTT CASSSDRGLSPLHF - TRBJ1-6 14 TRBV6-5 TRBD1
TGTGCCAGCAGCTATTCCAGGGGATTCACTGAAGCTTTCTTT CASSYSRGFTEAFF - TRBJ1-1 14 TRBV6-5 -
TGCGCCAGCAGCCAAGATCGGTCTAGCGGGAGGGCCATTGCCACAGATACGCAGTATTTT CASSQDRSSGRAIATDTQYF - TRBJ2-3 20 TRBV4-1 TRBD2
TGTGCCAGCAGCTTAATTGGGCGGGAGGGCACAGATACGCAGTATTTT CASSLIGREGTDTQYF - TRBJ2-3 16 TRBV7-3 TRBD2
TGCGCCAGCAGCCAAAAACCAGCAGGGTATTCGTACGAGCAGTACTTC CASSQKPAGYSYEQYF few TRBJ2-7 16 TRBV7-3 -
TGTGCCAGCAGTGAGGGCGCACTAGGAGGGGTTATCTTC CASSEGALGGVIF - TRBJ2-1 13 TRBV6-5 -
TGTGCCACTGACGCGGGACAGGGGGCGGGGGAGCTGTTTTTT CATDAGQGAGELFF - TRBJ2-2 14 TRBV2 TRBD1
TGTGCCAGCAGTGAAGAGATCGTTAGCGGGATTTTCCAGTACTTC CASSEEIVSGIFQYF once TRBJ2-5 15 TRBV2 TRBD2
TGTGCCAGCAGCCTTACGCGCGTCCGGGACAGCGATACCCAGTACTTC CASSLTRVRDSDTQYF - TRBJ2-7 16 TRBV21-1 -
TGTGCCAGCAGCACGACTAGCAGACAAGAGACCCAGTACTTC CASSTTSRQETQYF once TRBJ2-5 14 TRBV13 TRBD2
TGTGCCAGCAGTTTATTCTCCCAGATTAGCAATCAGCCCCAGCATTTT CASSLFSQISNQPQHF - TRBJ1-5 16 TRBV27 -
TGTGCCAGCAGCACCCTCGGCTCCTACAATGAGCAGTTCTTC CASSTLGSYNEQFF - TRBJ2-1 14 TRBV6-6 -
TGTGCCAGCAGCCACGCAAGCGAAGGTATAGGCACTGAAGCTTTCTTT CASSHASEGIGTEAFF - TRBJ1-1 16 TRBV4-2 -
TGCGCCAGCAGCGAACCGGGACAGGGGGACGAGTACCAAGAGACCCAGTACTTC CASSEPGQGDEYQETQYF - TRBJ2-5 18 TRBV5-1 TRBD1
TGTGCCAGCAGCTTACTCTCGGTTAACTATGGCTACACCTTC CASSLLSVNYGYTF - TRBJ1-2 14 TRBV7-9 -
TGTGCCAGCAGCTTAGGGGAGTGGAGCTCCTACGAGCAGTACTTC CASSLGEWSSYEQYF - TRBJ2-7 15 TRBV11-2 -
TGTGCCATCAATGACCTTACAGGGGATGGCTACACCTTC CAINDLTGDGYTF - TRBJ1-2 13 TRBV10-3 TRBD1